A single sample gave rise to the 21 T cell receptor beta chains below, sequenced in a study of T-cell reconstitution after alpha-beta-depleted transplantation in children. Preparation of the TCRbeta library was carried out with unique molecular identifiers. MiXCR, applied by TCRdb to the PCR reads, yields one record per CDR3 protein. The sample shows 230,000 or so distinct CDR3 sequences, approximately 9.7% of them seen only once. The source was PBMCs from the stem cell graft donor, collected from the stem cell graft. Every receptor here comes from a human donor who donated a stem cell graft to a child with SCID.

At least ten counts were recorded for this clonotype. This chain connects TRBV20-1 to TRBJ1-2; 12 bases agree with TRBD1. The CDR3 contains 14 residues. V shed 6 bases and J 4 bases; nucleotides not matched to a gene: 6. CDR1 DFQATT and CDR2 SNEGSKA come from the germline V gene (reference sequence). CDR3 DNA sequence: TGCAGTGCCCTCCGGGACAGGGGGCCCTATGGCTACACCTTC. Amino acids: CSALRDRGPYGYTF.

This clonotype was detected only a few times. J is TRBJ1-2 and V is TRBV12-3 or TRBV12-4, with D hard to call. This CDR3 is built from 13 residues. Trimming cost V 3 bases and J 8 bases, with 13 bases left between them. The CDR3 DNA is TGTGCCAGCAGTTTTTTAGGAGGATCCGGCTACACCTTC. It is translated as CASSFLGGSGYTF.

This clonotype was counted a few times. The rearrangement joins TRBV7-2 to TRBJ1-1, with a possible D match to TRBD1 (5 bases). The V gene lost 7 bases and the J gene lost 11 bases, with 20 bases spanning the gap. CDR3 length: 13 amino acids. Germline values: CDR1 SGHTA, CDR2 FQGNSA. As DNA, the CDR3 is TGTGCCAGCAACCGGAGGGGAGGGATTGTGGCTTTCTTT. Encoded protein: CASNRRGGIVAFF.

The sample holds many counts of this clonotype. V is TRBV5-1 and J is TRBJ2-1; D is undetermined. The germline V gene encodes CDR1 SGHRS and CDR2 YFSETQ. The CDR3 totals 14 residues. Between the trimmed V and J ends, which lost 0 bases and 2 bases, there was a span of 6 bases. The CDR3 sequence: CASSLDSAYNEQFF. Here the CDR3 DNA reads TGCGCCAGCAGCTTGGACTCCGCCTACAATGAGCAGTTCTTC.

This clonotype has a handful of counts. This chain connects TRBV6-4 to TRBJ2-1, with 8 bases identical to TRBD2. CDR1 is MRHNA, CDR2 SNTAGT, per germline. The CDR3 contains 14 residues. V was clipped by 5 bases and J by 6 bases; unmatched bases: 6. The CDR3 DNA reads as TGTGCCAGCAGTCCCGGGGGGGCTCGCAATGAGCAGTTCTTC. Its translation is CASSPGGARNEQFF.

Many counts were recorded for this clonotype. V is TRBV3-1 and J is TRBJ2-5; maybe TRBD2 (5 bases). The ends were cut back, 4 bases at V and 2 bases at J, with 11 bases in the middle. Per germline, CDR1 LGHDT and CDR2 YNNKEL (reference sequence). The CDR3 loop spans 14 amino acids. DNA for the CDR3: TGTGCCAGCAGCCGTCGGGGATTTCAAGAGACCCAGTACTTC. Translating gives CASSRRGFQETQYF.

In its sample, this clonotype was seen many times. The CDR3 sequence is CSASIWRLTEAFF. The CDR3 nucleotides are TGCAGTGCTAGCATTTGGCGGCTCACTGAAGCTTTCTTT. The chain is built from TRBV20-1 and TRBJ1-1; D gene uncertain. Germline CDR1 is DFQATT and CDR2 is SNEGSKA (reference sequence). The CDR3 length is 13 residues. The ends were cut back, 3 bases at V and 4 bases at J, with 12 bases in the middle.

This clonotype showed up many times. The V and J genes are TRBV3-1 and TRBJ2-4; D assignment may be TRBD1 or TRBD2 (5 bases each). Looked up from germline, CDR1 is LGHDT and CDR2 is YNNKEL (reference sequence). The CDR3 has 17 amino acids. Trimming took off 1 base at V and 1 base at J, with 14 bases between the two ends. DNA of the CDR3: TGTGCCAGCAGCCAAGGAGGGGCCCTTGGGGCCAAAAACATTCAGTACTTC. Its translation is CASSQGGALGAKNIQYF.

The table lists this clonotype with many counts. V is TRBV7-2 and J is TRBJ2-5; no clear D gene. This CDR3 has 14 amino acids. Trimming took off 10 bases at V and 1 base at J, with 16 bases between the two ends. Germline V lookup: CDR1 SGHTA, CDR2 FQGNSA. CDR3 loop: CATSSQVLQETQYF. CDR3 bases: TGTGCCACGAGCTCGCAGGTGCTCCAAGAGACCCAGTACTTC.

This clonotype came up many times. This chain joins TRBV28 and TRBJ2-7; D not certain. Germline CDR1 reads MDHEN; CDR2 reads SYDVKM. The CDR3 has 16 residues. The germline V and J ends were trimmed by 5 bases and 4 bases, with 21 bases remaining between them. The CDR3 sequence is CASSPPPKLGIYEQYF. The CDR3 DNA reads TGTGCCAGCAGTCCACCTCCGAAACTGGGCATTTACGAGCAGTACTTC. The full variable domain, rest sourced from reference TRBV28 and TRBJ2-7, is DVKVTQSSRYLVKRTGEKVFLECVQDMDHENMFWYRQDPGLGLRLIYFSYDVKMKEKGDIPEGYSVSREKKERFSLILESASTNQTSMYLCASSPPPKLGIYEQYFGPGTRLTVT.

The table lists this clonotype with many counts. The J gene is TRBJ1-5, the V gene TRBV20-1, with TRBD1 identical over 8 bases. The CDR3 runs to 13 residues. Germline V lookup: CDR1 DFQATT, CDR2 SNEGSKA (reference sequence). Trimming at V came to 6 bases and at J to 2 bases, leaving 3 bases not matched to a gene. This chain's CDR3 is CSALTGGNQPQHF. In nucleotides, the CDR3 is TGCAGTGCCTTGACAGGGGGCAATCAGCCCCAGCATTTT.

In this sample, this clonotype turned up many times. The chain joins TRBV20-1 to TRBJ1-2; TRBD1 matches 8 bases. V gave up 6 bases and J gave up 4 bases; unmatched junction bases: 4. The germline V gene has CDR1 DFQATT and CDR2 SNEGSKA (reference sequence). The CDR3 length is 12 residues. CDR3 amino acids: CSAQGASYGYTF. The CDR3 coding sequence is TGCAGTGCCCAGGGGGCGAGCTATGGCTACACCTTC.

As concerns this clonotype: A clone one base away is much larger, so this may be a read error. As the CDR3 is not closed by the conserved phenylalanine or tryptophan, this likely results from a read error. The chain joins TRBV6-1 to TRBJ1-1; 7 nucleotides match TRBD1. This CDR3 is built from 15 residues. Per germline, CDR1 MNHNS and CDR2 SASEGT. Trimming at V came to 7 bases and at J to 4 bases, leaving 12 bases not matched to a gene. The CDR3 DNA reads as TGTGCCAGCACCAAGGGGGCCCAAGGAGGCACTGAAGCTTTCTTA. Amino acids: CASTKGAQGGTEAFL.

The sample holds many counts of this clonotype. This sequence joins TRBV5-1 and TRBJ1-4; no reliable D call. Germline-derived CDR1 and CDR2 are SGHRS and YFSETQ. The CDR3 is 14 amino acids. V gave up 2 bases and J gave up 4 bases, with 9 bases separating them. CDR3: CASSFNSDNEKLFF. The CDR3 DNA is TGCGCCAGCAGCTTCAACAGCGATAATGAAAAACTGTTTTTT.

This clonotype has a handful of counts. CDR3 sequence: CAWGTVYGYTF. Written as DNA, the CDR3 is TGTGCCTGGGGGACAGTTTATGGCTACACCTTC. The chain employs TRBV30 and TRBJ1-2; 7 bases fit TRBD1. This CDR3 has 11 amino acids. The germline gives CDR1 GTSNPN, CDR2 SVGIG (reference sequence). The V and J ends lost 5 bases and 5 bases, in that order; junction bases with no gene match: 2.

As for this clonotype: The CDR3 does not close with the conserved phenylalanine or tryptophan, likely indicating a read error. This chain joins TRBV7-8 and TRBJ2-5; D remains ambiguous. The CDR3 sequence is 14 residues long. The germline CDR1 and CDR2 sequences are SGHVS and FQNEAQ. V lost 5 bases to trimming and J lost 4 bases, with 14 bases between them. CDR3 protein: CASSKDGFIETQYL. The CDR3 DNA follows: TGTGCCAGCAGCAAGGACGGCTTTATAGAGACCCAGTACTTA.

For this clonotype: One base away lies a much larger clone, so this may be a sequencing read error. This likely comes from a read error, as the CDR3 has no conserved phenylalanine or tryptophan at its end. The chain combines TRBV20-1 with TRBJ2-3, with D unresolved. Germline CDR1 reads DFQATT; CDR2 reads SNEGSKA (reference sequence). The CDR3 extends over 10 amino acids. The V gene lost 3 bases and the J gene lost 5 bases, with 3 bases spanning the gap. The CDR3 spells CSASRDTQYY. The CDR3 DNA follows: TGCAGTGCTAGCCGAGATACGCAGTATTAT.

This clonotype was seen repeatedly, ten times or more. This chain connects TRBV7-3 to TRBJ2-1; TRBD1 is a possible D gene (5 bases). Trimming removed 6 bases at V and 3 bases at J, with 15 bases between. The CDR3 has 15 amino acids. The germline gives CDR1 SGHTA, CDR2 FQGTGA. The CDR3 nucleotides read TGTGCCAGCAGTTCAGGACAAGCCTTCTACAATGAGCAGTTCTTC. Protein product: CASSSGQAFYNEQFF.

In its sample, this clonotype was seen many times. The CDR3 DNA is TGTGCCAGCACCAGCGTAGAGGGCCAAGAGACCCAGTACTTC. It codes for CASTSVEGQETQYF. V and J are TRBV7-8 and TRBJ2-5; possible D gene TRBD2, 5 bases. Trimming removed 7 bases from V and 1 base from J, with 13 bases in between. Germline lookup yields CDR1 SGHVS and CDR2 FQNEAQ. There are 14 residues in the CDR3.

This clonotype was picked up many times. CDR3 protein: CASSEPNGGMNTEAFF. The CDR3 coding sequence is TGTGCCAGCAGTGAGCCGAATGGAGGGATGAACACTGAAGCTTTCTTT. This chain links TRBV2 with TRBJ1-1; D remains unclear. Trimming removed 3 bases at V and 0 bases at J, with 14 bases between. CDR1 and CDR2 (germline): SNHLY, FYNNEI. There are 16 residues in the CDR3.

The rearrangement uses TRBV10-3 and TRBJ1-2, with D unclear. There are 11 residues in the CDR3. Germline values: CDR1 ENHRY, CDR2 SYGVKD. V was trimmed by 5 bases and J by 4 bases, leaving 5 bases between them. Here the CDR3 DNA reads TGTGCCATCAGTTTGATCTATGGCTACACCTTC. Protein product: CAISLIYGYTF.